One sample yielded the 22 T cell receptor beta chains listed below, sequenced in a study of cytomegalovirus exposure and HLA in healthy donors (dated 2017 in TCRdb). Receptor amplification or capture employed the immunoSEQ multiplex PCR assay. Drawn from immuneACCESS, this table holds only the in-frame rearrangements with V and J called that TCRdb kept. Clones are partly lost; checked studies trace under half to an unresolved V gene and leave the rest unexplained. This sample lists some 110,000 clones; around 88% were detected once. The top ten clonotypes cover around 5% of the sample. Sequencing used PBMCs. All receptors come from a man aged 18 to 30 in good health and CMV-seronegative.

Remarks on this clone: Other DNA sequences in the same sample also yield this CDR3. The V and J genes are TRBV20-1 and TRBJ1-2, with TRBD1 as a possible D gene (6 bases). Between the trimmed V and J ends, which lost 5 bases and 8 bases, there was a span of 12 bases. This CDR3 has 11 amino acids. The germline CDR1 and CDR2 sequences are DFQATT and SNEGSKA (reference sequence). As DNA, the CDR3 is TGCAGTGCTGGGGGGGCCGGCGGCTACACCTTC. It translates to CSAGGAGGYTF.

The chain carries TRBV7-2 and TRBJ2-1; TRBD2 aligns across 13 bases. The length of the CDR3 is 17 residues. Germline CDR1 SGHTA, CDR2 FQGNSA. V was clipped by 7 bases and J by 4 bases; unmatched bases: 10. The CDR3 coding sequence is TGTGCCAGCACCCTGTCCCGACTAGCGGGGGGATACAATGAGCAGTTCTTC. Protein: CASTLSRLAGGYNEQFF.

Only one count was recorded for this clone. V gene TRBV5-6 combines with J gene TRBJ2-2; D remains unclear. CDR1 is SGHDT and CDR2 is YYEEEE in the germline V gene. Between the trimmed V and J ends, which lost 2 bases and 4 bases, there was a span of 12 bases. The CDR3 extends over 15 amino acids. CDR3 bases: TGTGCCAGCAGCTTAAGGAACGGCGGCACCGGGGAGCTGTTTTTT. Its protein product is CASSLRNGGTGELFF.

By its share, this clone is medium-sized. The V and J genes are TRBV7-9 and TRBJ1-5, with 8 nucleotides matching TRBD1. The CDR3 has 15 amino acids. Per the germline V gene, CDR1 is SEHNR and CDR2 is FQNEAQ (reference sequence). Trimming cost V 6 bases and J 3 bases; bases outside gene matches: 7. DNA of the CDR3: TGTGCCAGCAGTCGAGGGGGACAGGACAATCAGCCCCAGCATTTT. Translating it yields CASSRGGQDNQPQHF.

The count of this clone is one. The chain combines TRBV18 with TRBJ2-7, with a possible D match to TRBD2 (6 bases). Trimming took off 1 base at V and 0 bases at J, with 7 bases between the two ends. CDR3 size: 14 residues. The germline CDR1 and CDR2 sequences are KGHSH and LQKENI. CDR3 coding DNA: TGTGCCAGCTCACCACTAGCGGACTCCTACGAGCAGTACTTC. This encodes CASSPLADSYEQYF.

The chain employs TRBV5-1 and TRBJ2-3; the match to TRBD2 covers 10 bases. The CDR3 length is 22 residues. Germline V lookup: CDR1 SGHRS, CDR2 YFSETQ. Trimming at V came to 0 bases and at J to 2 bases, leaving 21 bases not matched to a gene. CDR3 sequence: CASSLGGPPDVIGLAVTDTQYF. CDR3 bases: TGCGCCAGCAGCTTGGGGGGACCCCCGGACGTAATCGGACTAGCGGTCACAGATACGCAGTATTTT.

The chain combines TRBV29-1 with TRBJ1-4; TRBD1 matches 8 bases. The germline CDR1 and CDR2 sequences are SQVTM and ANQGSEA. The CDR3 spans 14 residues. J gave up 8 bases and V 6 bases, and 11 bases lay outside the gene matches. CDR3 nucleotides: TGCAGCGTAGTTGAACAGGGGGTGAAGGAAAAACTGTTTTTT. This encodes CSVVEQGVKEKLFF.

The chain couples TRBV5-1 to TRBJ2-5, with D tentatively TRBD2 (5 bases). This CDR3 comprises 15 residues. Per germline, CDR1 SGHRS and CDR2 YFSETQ. Trimming stripped 3 bases from V and 4 bases from J, with 16 bases between. In DNA form, the CDR3 reads TGCGCCAGCAGCTCCCTTTCCCGGGCGGGAGAGACCCAGTACTTC. It specifies CASSSLSRAGETQYF.

This clone showed up just once. The chain is built from TRBV5-1 and TRBJ1-3, with D unresolved. The CDR3 length is 16 residues. Germline V gene data show CDR1 as SGHRS and CDR2 as YFSETQ. V lost 3 bases, J lost 0 bases, and 13 bases lay in between. CDR3 nucleotide sequence: TGCGCCAGCAGCTCGTCGGCCCGGAGCTCTGGAAACACCATATATTTT. Translation gives CASSSSARSSGNTIYF.

V and J are TRBV29-1 and TRBJ2-7; D is possibly TRBD2 (6 bases). The CDR3 runs 13 residues. Per the germline V gene, CDR1 is SQVTM and CDR2 is ANQGSEA. The ends were cut back, 4 bases at V and 5 bases at J, with 15 bases in the middle. CDR3 in amino acids: CSVVGLARDEQYF. The CDR3 DNA reads as TGCAGCGTTGTGGGACTCGCGAGGGACGAGCAGTACTTC.

J is TRBJ2-2 and V is TRBV27; 11 positions match TRBD2. After removal of 6 bases from V and 5 bases from J, the junction contained 11 bases not matched to a gene. The CDR3 sequence is 17 residues long. The V gene's germline CDR1 is MNHEY and CDR2 SMNVEV (reference sequence). The CDR3 DNA reads as TGTGCCAGCAGCCAGGGGATAGCGGGAGGGCCAACCGGGGAGCTGTTTTTT. This sequence encodes CASSQGIAGGPTGELFF.

The V call is TRBV15, the J call TRBJ2-7, with D unclear. This CDR3 has 13 residues. With 0 bases removed from V and 7 bases from J, the gap between germline ends came to 10 bases. Looked up from germline, CDR1 is LNHNV and CDR2 is YYDKDF (reference sequence). CDR3: CATSRESPAEQYF. For the CDR3, the DNA is TGTGCCACCAGCAGAGAGTCCCCTGCGGAGCAGTACTTC.

The table lists this clone with a count of one. The rearrangement links TRBV5-1 to TRBJ2-1, with TRBD2 matching 14 bases. CDR1 is SGHRS, CDR2 YFSETQ, per germline. V shed 5 bases, J shed 1 base, and the junction held 8 bases outside the gene matches. This CDR3 comprises 18 residues. CDR3 amino acids: CASSLGLAGVGSYNEQFF. The CDR3 DNA follows: TGCGCCAGCAGTCTGGGACTAGCGGGAGTTGGGTCCTACAATGAGCAGTTCTTC.

The rearrangement uses TRBV9 and TRBJ2-2; 10 nucleotides agree with TRBD1. Unmatched junction bases numbered 5, after V lost 3 bases and J lost 6 bases. The CDR3 totals 15 residues. Germline V gene sequence: CDR1 SGDLS, CDR2 YYNGEE. CDR3 in DNA: TGTGCCAGCAGCGCCGGGACAGGGGTCCCCGGGGAGCTGTTTTTT. Translated, it gives CASSAGTGVPGELFF.

This clone was seen only once. The chain employs TRBV23-1 and TRBJ1-1; perhaps TRBD1 as D (5 bases). TRBV23-1 qualifies as an ORF whose function is uncertain. This CDR3 contains 14 residues. Trimming left V 3 bases short and J 1 base short, with 9 bases between. This CDR3 is CASSQFRENTEAFF. CDR3 DNA: TGCGCCAGCAGTCAGTTCAGGGAGAACACTGAAGCTTTCTTT.

This chain uses TRBV12-5 with TRBJ1-5, with TRBD1 identical over 7 bases. The CDR3 extends over 14 amino acids. V was clipped by 6 bases and J by 1 base; unmatched bases: 3. Germline V lookup: CDR1 LGHNT, CDR2 FRNRAP. As DNA, the CDR3 is TGTGCTAGTGGGGCAGGGGGAAGCAATCAGCCCCAGCATTTT. This codes for CASGAGGSNQPQHF.

The table lists this clone with a count of one. The chain couples TRBV6-4 to TRBJ1-1; D not certain. With 3 bases removed from V and 5 bases from J, the gap between germline ends came to 16 bases. This CDR3 contains 15 residues. Germline V gene sequence: CDR1 MRHNA, CDR2 SNTAGT. The CDR3 loop reads CASSDFPASGTEAFF. The CDR3 region has the DNA TGTGCCAGCAGTGATTTTCCGGCGTCGGGGACTGAAGCTTTCTTT.

The J gene is TRBJ2-5, the V gene TRBV19; D possibly corresponds to TRBD2 (5 bases). V lost 3 bases to trimming and J lost 5 bases, with 10 bases between them. The CDR3 contains 13 residues. The V gene's germline CDR1 is LNHDA and CDR2 SQIVND (reference sequence). CDR3 loop: CASSIPGGETQYF. The CDR3 DNA is TGTGCCAGTAGTATCCCGGGCGGGGAGACCCAGTACTTC.

This clone occurred once. The V and J genes are TRBV9 and TRBJ1-1; the D gene is possibly TRBD1 (5 bases). CDR1 SGDLS and CDR2 YYNGEE come from the germline V gene. CDR3 size: 14 residues. V lost 0 bases and J lost 3, with 9 bases in between. CDR3 protein: CASSVDGADTEAFF. The CDR3 region has the DNA TGTGCCAGCAGCGTAGATGGGGCGGACACTGAAGCTTTCTTT.

This clone was seen once. This chain uses TRBV6-6 with TRBJ2-7; 7 bases align to TRBD2. J gave up 4 bases and V 2 bases, and 5 bases lay outside the gene matches. The CDR3 has 14 amino acids. CDR1 is MNHNY and CDR2 is SVGAGI in the germline V gene (reference sequence). CDR3 bases: TGTGCCAGCAGTTACCTAGCGGCTATATACGAGCAGTACTTC. This translates into CASSYLAAIYEQYF.

The chain carries TRBV7-8 and TRBJ2-7; TRBD2 aligns across 9 bases. With V trimmed by 5 bases and J by 2 bases, 10 bases remained unmatched. CDR3 length: 16 residues. Germline CDR1 is SGHVS and CDR2 is FQNEAQ. CDR3 protein: CASSLLLAGEAYEQYF. The DNA of the CDR3 is TGTGCCAGCAGCCTCCTCTTAGCGGGAGAGGCCTACGAGCAGTACTTC.

The chain is built from TRBV13 and TRBJ1-2, with 8 bases that match TRBD1. With 0 bases clipped from V and 6 bases from J, the junction kept 6 bases outside the gene matches. Germline-derived CDR1 and CDR2 are PRHDT and FYEKMQ (reference sequence). CDR3 size: 15 residues. CDR3 DNA sequence: TGTGCCAGCAGCTTAGGCCAGACAGGGGCCAATGGCTACACCTTC. Protein product: CASSLGQTGANGYTF.